The 28 T cell receptor beta chains below come from one sample, sequenced in a study of blood T cell repertoires in COVID-19. TCRdb keeps only in-frame clones here, not all; method: immunoSEQ multiplex PCR. The profile shows 310,000 or so clones, around 90% of them singletons. Sequencing was performed on peripheral blood. The receptor set was obtained from a man aged 45 to 65 with active or convalescent COVID-19.

The rearrangement links TRBV19 to TRBJ2-2; the match to TRBD1 covers 9 bases. Trimming took 8 bases from V and 6 from J; bases not matched to a gene: 16. The CDR3 spans 17 residues. Germline CDR1 and CDR2: LNHDA and SQIVND (reference sequence). The CDR3 reads CASSTHLRDREAGELFF. CDR3 nucleotide sequence: TGTGCCAGTTCCACCCACCTCCGGGACAGGGAGGCCGGGGAGCTGTTTTTT. Combining the CDR3 with reference TRBV19 and TRBJ2-2 gives the whole variable domain DGGITQSPKYLFRKEGQNVTLSCEQNLNHDAMYWYRQDPGQGLRLIYYSQIVNDFQKGDIAEGYSVSREKKESFPLTVTSAQKNPTAFYLCASSTHLRDREAGELFFGEGSRLTVL.

The chain couples TRBV5-1 to TRBJ2-5, with 7 bases matching TRBD1. The germline gives CDR1 SGHRS, CDR2 YFSETQ. J was trimmed by 1 base and V by 0 bases; bases with no gene match: 3. The CDR3 consists of 15 residues. CDR3 DNA sequence: TGCGCCAGCAGCTTGGCGGACAGGCCCCAAGAGACCCAGTACTTC. Its protein product is CASSLADRPQETQYF.

This clone occurred once. For the CDR3, the DNA is TGTGCCAGCAGTGAAGGAGTGGGACACACAGATACGCAGTATTTT. Protein sequence: CASSEGVGHTDTQYF. This sequence joins TRBV6-1 and TRBJ2-3; possible D gene TRBD1, 6 bases. The CDR3 sequence is 15 residues long. Looked up from germline, CDR1 is MNHNS and CDR2 is SASEGT. The V gene lost 1 base and the J gene lost 2 bases, with 10 bases spanning the gap.

The rearrangement links TRBV5-1 to TRBJ2-1, with 8 bases lining up with TRBD1. Germline V gene data show CDR1 as SGHRS and CDR2 as YFSETQ. The trim removed 3 bases at V and 6 bases at J, leaving 8 bases unmatched. This CDR3 contains 15 residues. The DNA of the CDR3 is TGCGCCAGCAGCTCATTCCCCAGGGGGCTCAATGAGCAGTTCTTC. Encoded protein: CASSSFPRGLNEQFF.

As concerns this clone: Other nucleotide sequences from this sample produce the same CDR3. This sequence joins TRBV5-1 and TRBJ2-2; TRBD1 matches at 7 bases. Trimming took 4 bases from V and 2 from J; bases not matched to a gene: 5. The germline V gene has CDR1 SGHRS and CDR2 YFSETQ. This CDR3 region has 15 residues. This chain's CDR3 is CASSTGTANTGELFF. The CDR3 nucleotides read TGCGCCAGCAGCACGGGGACAGCTAACACCGGGGAGCTGTTTTTT.

The rearrangement links TRBV9 to TRBJ1-3; TRBD1 agrees at 7 bases. The CDR3 is made up of 13 amino acids. Trimming at V came to 7 bases and at J to 6 bases, leaving 7 bases not matched to a gene. Germline CDR1 SGDLS, CDR2 YYNGEE. The CDR3 is CASCREGANTIYF. The DNA for the CDR3 is TGTGCCAGCTGTCGAGAGGGGGCAAACACCATATATTTT.

This chain uses TRBV18 with TRBJ1-2; 7 bases are a match to TRBD1. CDR1 KGHSH and CDR2 LQKENI come from the germline V gene. This CDR3 comprises 15 residues. With V trimmed by 6 bases and J by 2 bases, 9 bases remained unmatched. The CDR3: CASSRGTESNYGYTF. CDR3 in DNA: TGTGCCAGCTCTCGCGGGACAGAGTCCAACTATGGCTACACCTTC.

This clone was detected only a few times. The sample has other DNA sequences that encode this CDR3 too. J is TRBJ1-2 and V is TRBV28, with TRBD1 identical over 10 bases. V lost 7 bases to trimming and J lost 2 bases; unmatched junction nucleotides: 4. The CDR3 extends over 14 amino acids. CDR1 is MDHEN, CDR2 SYDVKM, per germline. The CDR3, as DNA: TGTGCCAGCACAACGGGACAGGGGAACTATGGCTACACCTTC. Translated: CASTTGQGNYGYTF.

This clone was observed a handful of times. This chain joins TRBV30 and TRBJ1-2; D perhaps matches TRBD1 (5 bases). This CDR3 has 14 amino acids. Germline V gene data show CDR1 as GTSNPN and CDR2 as SVGIG (reference sequence). The V and J ends lost 4 bases and 8 bases respectively, with 20 bases between them. The CDR3, as DNA: TGTGCCTGGACCCCTGACGGGACTTCGAGAGGCTACACCTTC. Translation: CAWTPDGTSRGYTF.

This clone was seen once. The chain carries TRBV6-2 or TRBV6-3 and TRBJ1-6; the D gene is possibly TRBD1 (5 bases). Trimming took 0 bases from V and 14 from J, leaving 11 bases between them. This CDR3 region has 13 residues. Per germline, CDR1 MNHEY and CDR2 SVGEGT. CDR3 protein: CASSYSGRATLHF. As DNA, the CDR3 is TGTGCCAGCAGTTACTCCGGCAGGGCGACCCTCCACTTT.

The V and J genes are TRBV11-2 and TRBJ2-2; tentative D call: TRBD1 (6 bases). The CDR3 consists of 14 residues. The V gene lost 5 bases and the J gene lost 5 bases, with 12 bases spanning the gap. CDR1 SGHAT and CDR2 FQNNGV come from the germline V gene. The CDR3 loop reads CASSPQGPTGELFF. CDR3 nucleotide sequence: TGTGCCAGCAGCCCTCAGGGGCCAACCGGGGAGCTGTTTTTT.

The V call is TRBV6-6, the J call TRBJ1-5, with D perhaps matching TRBD1 (6 bases). The CDR3 extends over 15 amino acids. Trimming took off 7 bases at V and 2 bases at J, with 15 bases between the two ends. Germline lookup yields CDR1 MNHNY and CDR2 SVGAGI (reference sequence). Here the CDR3 reads CASTLAGQRNQPQHF. CDR3 nucleotides: TGTGCCAGCACCCTAGCGGGACAACGCAATCAGCCCCAGCATTTT.

The chain joins TRBV28 to TRBJ2-3; tentatively, D is TRBD1 (5 bases). This CDR3 contains 15 residues. Trimming took 5 bases from V and 2 from J, leaving 14 bases between them. The V gene's germline CDR1 is MDHEN and CDR2 SYDVKM. CDR3 coding DNA: TGTGCCAGCAGTCCGTCTGGACACTACACAGATACGCAGTATTTT. It is translated as CASSPSGHYTDTQYF. Filled out from reference TRBV28 and TRBJ2-3, the complete variable domain reads DVKVTQSSRYLVKRTGEKVFLECVQDMDHENMFWYRQDPGLGLRLIYFSYDVKMKEKGDIPEGYSVSREKKERFSLILESASTNQTSMYLCASSPSGHYTDTQYFGPGTRLTVL.

The V gene is TRBV5-4, the J gene TRBJ1-1; the D is unclear. This CDR3 is built from 14 residues. CDR1 and CDR2 from the germline V gene are SGHNT and YYREEE (reference sequence). V was trimmed by 3 bases and J by 2 bases, leaving 11 bases between them. The CDR3 DNA reads as TGTGCCAGCAGCTGGGAGGGCCCAAACACTGAAGCTTTCTTT. The encoded protein is CASSWEGPNTEAFF. Variable domain in full (rest from reference TRBV5-4 and TRBJ1-1): ETGVTQSPTHLIKTRGQQVTLRCSSQSGHNTVSWYQQALGQGPQFIFQYYREEENGRGNFPPRFSGLQFPNYSSELNVNALELDDSALYLCASSWEGPNTEAFFGQGTRLTVV.

The count of this clone is one. V usage is TRBV30 and J usage is TRBJ1-6; D remains ambiguous. Germline values: CDR1 GTSNPN, CDR2 SVGIG (reference sequence). The CDR3 totals 11 residues. The V end lost 5 bases, the J end lost 9 bases, and 8 bases lay between the germline ends. Here the CDR3 DNA reads TGTGCCTGGTATATTAGTTCACCCCTCCACTTT. Residues: CAWYISSPLHF.

The chain carries TRBV12-3 or TRBV12-4 and TRBJ2-5, with a tentative D call TRBD1 (5 bases). This CDR3 region has 12 residues. The ends were cut back, 7 bases at V and 4 bases at J, with 10 bases in the middle. The CDR3 region is CASNEQGETQYF. CDR3 in DNA: TGTGCCAGCAACGAGCAGGGAGAGACCCAGTACTTC.

This clone was recorded only once. The same CDR3 can be traced to other DNA sequences in this sample. This rearrangement joins TRBV9 to TRBJ2-1; 8 bases are a match to TRBD2. This CDR3 is 15 amino acids long. Germline V gene lookup returns CDR1 SGDLS and CDR2 YYNGEE. The ends lost 0 bases at V and 1 base at J; junction bases unmatched: 0. CDR3 nucleotides: TGTGCCAGCAGCGTAGGCGGGGGGTCCTACAATGAGCAGTTCTTC. This sequence encodes CASSVGGGSYNEQFF.

The genes are TRBV7-8 and TRBJ1-5, with 9 bases that match TRBD1. Germline V lookup: CDR1 SGHVS, CDR2 FQNEAQ. Unmatched junction bases numbered 4, after V lost 5 bases and J lost 2 bases. This CDR3 has 15 residues. In nucleotides, the CDR3 is TGTGCCAGCAGCGCCCGGGACAGGGGCAATCAGCCCCAGCATTTT. Amino acids: CASSARDRGNQPQHF.

V gene TRBV28 combines with J gene TRBJ2-2; TRBD1 might be the D (5 bases). Trimming cost V 7 bases and J 7 bases, with 22 bases left between them. The CDR3 is made up of 16 amino acids. Germline V CDR1 and CDR2: MDHEN, SYDVKM. CDR3: CASTTLKGKENGELFF. CDR3 coding DNA: TGTGCCAGCACCACCTTGAAGGGGAAGGAGAACGGGGAGCTGTTTTTT.

V gene TRBV20-1 combines with J gene TRBJ1-2, with 8 bases lining up with TRBD1. Looked up from germline, CDR1 is DFQATT and CDR2 is SNEGSKA (reference sequence). With 3 bases clipped from V and 5 bases from J, the junction kept 14 bases outside the gene matches. The CDR3 totals 16 residues. The CDR3 DNA is TGCAGTGCTAGTTCAAAGGGACAGGTTGGGTCATATGGCTACACCTTC. Its protein product is CSASSKGQVGSYGYTF.

The chain recombines TRBV27 with TRBJ2-3; 9 positions agree with TRBD1. CDR3 length: 16 amino acids. Germline CDR1 and CDR2: MNHEY and SMNVEV (reference sequence). The junction had 6 bases not matched to a gene; V was cut back by 2 bases and J by 3 bases. The CDR3: CASSLVGGTGTDTQYF. The CDR3 DNA sequence: TGTGCCAGCAGTTTAGTGGGCGGGACAGGGACAGATACGCAGTATTTT.

This chain connects TRBV4-2 to TRBJ2-1; 9 nucleotides agree with TRBD1. CDR1 and CDR2 (germline): LGHNA, YNFKEQ. The CDR3 extends over 14 amino acids. J was trimmed by 5 bases and V by 3 bases; bases with no gene match: 2. As DNA, the CDR3 is TGTGCCAGCAGCCAGCGGACAGGGGACAATGAGCAGTTCTTC. It translates to CASSQRTGDNEQFF.

The CDR3 loop is CASSLDSGSNYGYTF. CDR3 nucleotide sequence: TGCGCCAGCAGCCTGGACTCCGGGTCTAACTATGGCTACACCTTC. The chain is built from TRBV23-1 and TRBJ1-2; no clear D gene. TRBV23-1 is an ORF, with its function uncertain. The V gene lost 6 bases and the J gene lost 0 bases, with 14 bases spanning the gap. The CDR3 covers 15 residues.

As to this clone: Other DNA sequences in the sample encode the same CDR3. The chain is built from TRBV28 and TRBJ1-5; D may be TRBD1 (5 bases). Germline V CDR1 and CDR2: MDHEN, SYDVKM. The V end was cut by 2 bases, the J end by 6 bases, with 11 bases between. The CDR3 sequence is 14 residues long. CDR3 amino acids: CASSLTGGGQPQHF. The DNA of the CDR3 is TGTGCCAGCAGTTTAACAGGTGGCGGTCAGCCCCAGCATTTT.

This clone was seen more than once but under ten times. The rearrangement joins TRBV3-1 (or the pseudogene TRBV3-2) to TRBJ1-2; TRBD1 is a possible D gene (6 bases). The CDR3 is 15 amino acids. The germline V and J ends were trimmed by 0 bases and 4 bases, with 12 bases remaining between them. Per the germline V gene, CDR1 is LGHDT and CDR2 is YNNKEL (reference sequence). CDR3 in DNA: TGTGCCAGCAGCCAAGATCTCCAGGGGCTCTATGGCTACACCTTC. It is translated as CASSQDLQGLYGYTF.

This sequence joins TRBV30 and TRBJ2-5; a weak D match, TRBD2 (5 bases). V dropped 2 bases and J dropped 5 bases, with 15 bases sitting between them. In germline, CDR1 is GTSNPN, CDR2 SVGIG (reference sequence). The CDR3 loop spans 14 amino acids. Here the CDR3 reads CAWSLTRDVETQYF. For the CDR3, the DNA is TGTGCCTGGAGTCTTACGAGGGATGTGGAGACCCAGTACTTC.

This chain connects TRBV3-1 (or the pseudogene TRBV3-2) to TRBJ1-3; D is ambiguous. The CDR3 extends over 14 amino acids. V was shortened by 3 bases and J by 0 bases, with 6 bases between the two germline ends. Germline V CDR1 and CDR2: LGHDT, YNNKEL (reference sequence). CDR3 sequence: CASSQADSGNTIYF. DNA for the CDR3: TGTGCCAGCAGCCAGGCAGACTCTGGAAACACCATATATTTT.

The CDR3 here is CASSPNRGEEQFF. The CDR3 bases are TGCGCCAGCAGCCCCAACAGGGGAGAGGAGCAGTTCTTC. The rearrangement joins TRBV5-1 to TRBJ2-1; 7 nucleotides agree with TRBD1. CDR1 is SGHRS and CDR2 is YFSETQ in the germline V gene. The J segment lost 10 bases and the V segment lost 4 bases, leaving 8 bases of the junction unmatched. The CDR3 is made up of 13 amino acids. Using reference TRBV5-1 and TRBJ2-1 for the parts outside the CDR3, the full variable domain is KAGVTQTPRYLIKTRGQQVTLSCSPISGHRSVSWYQQTPGQGLQFLFEYFSETQRNKGNFPGRFSGRQFSNSRSEMNVSTLELGDSALYLCASSPNRGEEQFFGPGTRLTVL.